Below are 18 T cell receptor beta chains sequenced from a single sample in a study of T cell repertoires in cytomegalovirus infection. TCRdb called the reads again in MiXCR, with one record for every CDR3 protein. This table has approximately 260,000 distinct CDR3 sequences, approximately 15% appearing once. The specimen was CD8+ T cells from PBMCs. All receptors derive from a human donor in good health (CMV status not recorded). Some clones in this sample may be carry-over from other donors' samples.

This clonotype was seen more than once but under ten times. The V gene is TRBV19, the J gene TRBJ2-5; no definite D call. The CDR3 has 13 residues. Germline V lookup: CDR1 LNHDA, CDR2 SQIVND (reference sequence). Between the trimmed V and J ends, which lost 4 bases and 5 bases, there was a span of 11 bases. The CDR3 region has the DNA TGTGCCAGTAGTAGGACCCACGGGGAGACCCAGTACTTC. This encodes CASSRTHGETQYF.

This clonotype was counted between two and nine times. J is TRBJ2-7 and V is TRBV19; 12 nucleotides align to TRBD1. Trimming took 4 bases from V and 5 from J; bases not matched to a gene: 6. From germline, CDR1 is LNHDA and CDR2 SQIVND (reference sequence). The CDR3 spans 15 residues. Here the CDR3 reads CASSTWDRGHDEQYF. In DNA, the CDR3 is TGTGCCAGTAGTACCTGGGACAGGGGGCACGACGAGCAGTACTTC.

The CDR3 bases are TGCAGTGCCCCTTCTAGCGACTTCACCGGGGAGCTGTTTTTT. Translating gives CSAPSSDFTGELFF. The chain joins TRBV20-1 to TRBJ2-2, with D perhaps matching TRBD2 (6 bases). Between the trimmed V and J ends, which lost 6 bases and 4 bases, there was a span of 15 bases. CDR3 size: 14 residues. Germline values: CDR1 DFQATT, CDR2 SNEGSKA (reference sequence).

The sample holds many counts of this clonotype. The rearrangement joins TRBV7-8 to TRBJ2-5, with 9 bases aligning to TRBD2. Trimming took 6 bases from V and 5 from J; bases not matched to a gene: 10. Per germline, CDR1 SGHVS and CDR2 FQNEAQ. The CDR3 runs to 15 residues. CDR3 coding DNA: TGTGCCAGCAGTGTCACTAGCGGGCCGAGGGAGACCCAGTACTTC. Encoded protein: CASSVTSGPRETQYF.

This clonotype has only a few counts. The genes are TRBV7-9 and TRBJ2-3, with TRBD2 matching over 9 bases. The CDR3 runs 16 residues. V lost 0 bases to trimming and J lost 4 bases; unmatched junction nucleotides: 5. In germline, CDR1 is SEHNR, CDR2 FQNEAQ (reference sequence). The CDR3 region has the DNA TGTGCCAGCAGCTTAGCAACCGGGACTAGCTCAGATACGCAGTATTTT. Its protein product is CASSLATGTSSDTQYF.

This rearrangement joins TRBV7-8 to TRBJ2-6; D uncertain. CDR3 length: 16 amino acids. Per germline, CDR1 SGHVS and CDR2 FQNEAQ. Trimming took 3 bases from V and 1 from J, leaving 10 bases between them. In nucleotides, the CDR3 is TGTGCCAGCAGCTTTATCCCCTTATCTGGGGCCAACGTCCTGACTTTC. Translation gives CASSFIPLSGANVLTF.

This clonotype was seen ten or more times. The genes are TRBV19 and TRBJ1-6, with 9 bases lining up with TRBD1. V dropped 4 bases and J dropped 10; count of bases not matched to a gene: 5. CDR3 length: 14 amino acids. Per the germline V gene, CDR1 is LNHDA and CDR2 is SQIVND (reference sequence). The CDR3 protein is CASSTGTGYSPLHF. The CDR3 coding sequence is TGTGCCAGTAGTACCGGGACAGGGTACTCACCCCTCCACTTT.

This clonotype was recorded a few times. The rearrangement joins TRBV7-2 to TRBJ1-2; 11 positions match TRBD1. J was trimmed by 5 bases and V by 1 base; bases with no gene match: 9. Germline-derived CDR1 and CDR2 are SGHTA and FQGNSA. The length of the CDR3 is 17 residues. Here the CDR3 DNA reads TGTGCCAGCAGCTTAGAGAACGAGGACAGGGGGCGTTATGGCTACACCTTC. Encoded protein: CASSLENEDRGRYGYTF.

This clonotype was picked up a small number of times. The chain is built from TRBV29-1 and TRBJ1-2; possible D gene TRBD1, 5 bases. This CDR3 is built from 12 residues. V lost 2 bases to trimming and J lost 3 bases, with 7 bases between them. The germline gives CDR1 SQVTM, CDR2 ANQGSEA. The CDR3 DNA reads TGCAGCGTTGAATGGGGGGACTATGGCTACACCTTC. Its translation: CSVEWGDYGYTF.

This clonotype has only a few counts. This chain uses TRBV25-1 with TRBJ2-7; tentative D call: TRBD2 (5 bases). The CDR3 sequence is 13 residues long. Germline CDR1 reads MGHDK; CDR2 reads SYGVNS. Trimming pared 6 bases from V and 7 bases from J, leaving 16 bases between. The CDR3, as DNA: TGTGCCAGCAGCATATCGGGGTTCGGGGAGCAGTACTTC. This gives the protein CASSISGFGEQYF.

This clonotype has at least ten counts. CDR3 nucleotides: TGTGCCAGCAGCGATCATGAGGGCGGCCACGGCTACACCTTC. It specifies CASSDHEGGHGYTF. The rearrangement links TRBV7-8 to TRBJ1-2; no reliable D call. There are 14 residues in the CDR3. V lost 5 bases to trimming and J lost 8 bases, with 18 bases between them. Germline CDR1 SGHVS, CDR2 FQNEAQ.

In its sample, this clonotype was seen many times. The V gene is TRBV7-9, the J gene TRBJ1-6; D gene unclear. V was clipped by 4 bases and J by 3 bases, with 13 bases between them. Looked up from germline, CDR1 is SEHNR and CDR2 is FQNEAQ (reference sequence). The CDR3 has 16 residues. The CDR3 bases are TGTGCCAGCAGCTCCACCTTAGGCCTCTATAATTCACCCCTCCACTTT. This gives the protein CASSSTLGLYNSPLHF.

This clonotype turned up a few times. The chain combines TRBV6-5 with TRBJ2-1; 8 nucleotides agree with TRBD1. The trim removed 5 bases at V and 6 bases at J, leaving 9 bases unmatched. Germline V lookup: CDR1 MNHEY, CDR2 SVGAGI. The CDR3 loop spans 15 amino acids. The CDR3 DNA sequence: TGTGCCAGCAGTACCCGACTCACAGGGGGCAATGAGCAGTTCTTC. It yields the protein CASSTRLTGGNEQFF.

The V and J genes are TRBV19 and TRBJ2-7; maybe TRBD1 (6 bases). Deletions cut 5 bases from V and 0 bases from J, with 11 bases between. CDR1 and CDR2 (germline): LNHDA, SQIVND (reference sequence). The CDR3 is 14 residues long. The CDR3 sequence is CASSLRQDSYEQYF. Here the CDR3 DNA reads TGTGCCAGTAGTTTAAGACAGGACTCCTACGAGCAGTACTTC. The full variable domain, completed using reference TRBV19 and TRBJ2-7, is DGGITQSPKYLFRKEGQNVTLSCEQNLNHDAMYWYRQDPGQGLRLIYYSQIVNDFQKGDIAEGYSVSREKKESFPLTVTSAQKNPTAFYLCASSLRQDSYEQYFGPGTRLTVT.

Comments on this clonotype: One base away lies a much larger clone, so this may be a sequencing read error. The chain has TRBV15 and TRBJ2-7, with D hard to call. The germline V gene encodes CDR1 LNHNV and CDR2 YYDKDF (reference sequence). This CDR3 has 11 residues. The CDR3 loop reads CATSEGYEQHF. CDR3 sequence (DNA): TGTGCCACCAGCGAAGGATACGAGCAGCACTTC.

Only one count was recorded for this clonotype. This chain connects TRBV5-6 to TRBJ1-5; D might be TRBD1 (5 bases). V lost 4 bases and J 7 bases, leaving 9 bases between the germline ends. CDR1 and CDR2 from the germline V gene are SGHDT and YYEEEE. The CDR3 consists of 12 residues. CDR3 sequence reads: CASSHSGQPQHF. The CDR3 coding sequence is TGTGCCAGCAGCCACTCAGGGCAGCCCCAGCATTTT.

J is TRBJ2-5 and V is TRBV2, with TRBD2 matching over 9 bases. This CDR3 is built from 17 residues. J gave up 3 bases and V 6 bases, and 14 bases lay outside the gene matches. In germline, CDR1 is SNHLY, CDR2 FYNNEI. Written as DNA, the CDR3 is TGTGCCAGCAGCTACTCCGCCGTGGCTAGCGGGGAAGAGACCCAGTACTTC. This translates into CASSYSAVASGEETQYF.

Comments on this clonotype: Possible read error: a much larger clone is one base away. The rearrangement links TRBV6-6 to TRBJ2-1; D may be TRBD2 (5 bases). This CDR3 has 13 residues. Per the germline V gene, CDR1 is MNHNY and CDR2 is SVGAGI (reference sequence). DNA of the CDR3: TGTGCCAGTCTGGTGTCGGCGGGCAATGAGCGGTTCTTC. This codes for CASLVSAGNERFF.